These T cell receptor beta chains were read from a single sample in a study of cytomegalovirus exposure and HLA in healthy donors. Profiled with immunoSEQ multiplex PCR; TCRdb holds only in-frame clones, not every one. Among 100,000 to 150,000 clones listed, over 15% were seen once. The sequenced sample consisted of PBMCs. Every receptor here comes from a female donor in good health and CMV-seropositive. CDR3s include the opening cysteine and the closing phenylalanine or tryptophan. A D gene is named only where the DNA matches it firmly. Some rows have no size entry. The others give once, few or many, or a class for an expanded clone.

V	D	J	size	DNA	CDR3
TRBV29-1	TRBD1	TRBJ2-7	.	TGCAGCGTTGGTGGACAGGGCTGGGAGCAGTACTTC	CSVGGQGWEQYF
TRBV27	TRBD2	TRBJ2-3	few	TGTGCCAGCAGTGAGCGGGAGGAGACAGATACGCAGTATTTT	CASSEREETDTQYF
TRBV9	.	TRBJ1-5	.	TGTGCCAGCAGCCTAACGGGAGGCAATCAGCCCCAGCATTTT	CASSLTGGNQPQHF
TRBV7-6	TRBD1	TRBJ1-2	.	TGTGCCAGCAGCCGGACAGGGCTGAGTGGCTACACCTTC	CASSRTGLSGYTF
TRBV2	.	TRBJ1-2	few	TGTGCCAGCAGTCCGACTGACTACCTTAACTATGGCTACACCTTC	CASSPTDYLNYGYTF
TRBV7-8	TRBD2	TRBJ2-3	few	TGTGCCAGCAGCTTAGCGGGCGGGGGTATTCCAGATACGCAGTATTTT	CASSLAGGGIPDTQYF
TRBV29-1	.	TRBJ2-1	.	TGCAGCGTTGAAGATGGGGGGTTGGTTGAGCAGTTCTTC	CSVEDGGLVEQFF
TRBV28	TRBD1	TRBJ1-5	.	TGTGCCAGCAGTTCCGGGACAGACAATCAGCCCCAGCATTTT	CASSSGTDNQPQHF
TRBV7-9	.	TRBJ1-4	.	TGTGCCAGCAGCCTGTCCGGTGCTGCAACTAATGAAAAACTGTTTTTT	CASSLSGAATNEKLFF
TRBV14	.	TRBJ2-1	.	TGTGCCAGCAGCCAAGAATCGGCCCTAGCGGAGCAGTTCTTC	CASSQESALAEQFF
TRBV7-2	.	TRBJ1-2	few	TGTGCCAGCAGCCAGGGGATCTTTGGCTATGGCTACACCTTC	CASSQGIFGYGYTF
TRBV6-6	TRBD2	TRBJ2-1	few	TGTGCCAGCAGTTTTAGCGGGGGGGGCAATGAGCAGTTCTTC	CASSFSGGGNEQFF
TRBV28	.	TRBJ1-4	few	TGTGCCAGCAGTTCGTATCGGGAATACGCAACTAATGAAAAACTGTTTTTT	CASSSYREYATNEKLFF
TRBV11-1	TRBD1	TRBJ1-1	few	TGTGCCAGCAGCCCATATGTAGGGACAGCGAACACTGAAGCTTTCTTT	CASSPYVGTANTEAFF
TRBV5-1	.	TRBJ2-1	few	TGCGCCAGCAGCTTGGCCGGCGGGCGAAATGAGCAGTTCTTC	CASSLAGGRNEQFF
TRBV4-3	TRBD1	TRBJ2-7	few	TGCGCCAGCAGCCAAGAACCCGGGACAGGGGTGCAGTACTTC	CASSQEPGTGVQYF
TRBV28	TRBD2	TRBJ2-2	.	TGTGCCAGCAGTTTACCGGGACTAGCCGGCACCGGGGAGCTGTTTTTT	CASSLPGLAGTGELFF
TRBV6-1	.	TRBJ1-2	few	TGTGCCAGCAGTGAAAGGCAGGGCCTCGGCTACACCTTC	CASSERQGLGYTF
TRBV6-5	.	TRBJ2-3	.	TGTGCCAGCAGTCATAGCGTGTTGGTCACAGATACGCAGTATTTT	CASSHSVLVTDTQYF
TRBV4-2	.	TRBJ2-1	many	TGTGCCAGCAGCCAGGACACCGCCTACAATGAGCAGTTCTTC	CASSQDTAYNEQFF